The 32 T cell receptor beta chains below come from one sample, sequenced in a study of T cell repertoires in cytomegalovirus infection. No antigens are known for them. MiXCR, run by TCRdb on the reads, gives a single entry per CDR3 protein. The sample has 700,000 to 900,000 distinct CDR3 sequences, almost 30% seen once. Here the sequenced sample was cultured CD8+ T cells from PBMCs, taken from culture after CMV antigen stimulation. The receptors shown here come from a human donor in good health (CMV status not recorded). Some clones in this sample may be carry-over from other donors' samples.

This chain joins TRBV6-2 or TRBV6-3 and TRBJ1-6; the D gene is possibly TRBD1 (5 bases). The germline V gene encodes CDR1 MNHEY and CDR2 SVGEGT. Trimming cost V 9 bases and J 7 bases, with 19 bases left between them. The CDR3 sequence is 15 residues long. This chain's CDR3 is CASQGRTEFNSPLHF. Written as DNA, the CDR3 is TGTGCCAGTCAGGGTCGTACGGAATTCAATTCACCCCTCCACTTT.

The genes are TRBV12-5 and TRBJ2-2, with D tentatively TRBD2 (6 bases). Germline CDR1 is LGHNT and CDR2 is FRNRAP. The CDR3 spans 15 residues. V was clipped by 5 bases and J by 4 bases, with 14 bases between them. In DNA form, the CDR3 reads TGTGCTAGTGGTAGGAGGGACGGGGGCACCGGGGAGCTGTTTTTT. It is translated as CASGRRDGGTGELFF.

This chain uses TRBV27 with TRBJ2-5; D remains unclear. In germline, CDR1 is MNHEY, CDR2 SMNVEV (reference sequence). The CDR3 covers 13 residues. Between the trimmed V and J ends, which lost 5 bases and 0 bases, there was a span of 7 bases. CDR3 loop: CASSRHYQETQYF. The CDR3 nucleotides read TGTGCCAGCAGTCGACACTACCAAGAGACCCAGTACTTC.

This clonotype has just a few counts. The J gene is TRBJ2-3, the V gene TRBV19, with D perhaps matching TRBD1 (5 bases). Trimming left V 5 bases short and J 2 bases short, with 26 bases between. The CDR3 length is 19 residues. Germline values: CDR1 LNHDA, CDR2 SQIVND (reference sequence). CDR3 loop: CASSLLPRYRKEDTDTQYF. In nucleotides, the CDR3 is TGTGCCAGTAGTCTTCTGCCCCGCTACAGGAAAGAGGACACAGATACGCAGTATTTT.

The table lists this clonotype with a few counts. The rearrangement uses TRBV6-2 or TRBV6-3 and TRBJ2-2, with D unresolved. This CDR3 is built from 17 residues. Germline V CDR1 and CDR2: MNHEY, SVGEGT. Trimming left V 2 bases short and J 0 bases short, with 13 bases between. CDR3 in DNA: TGTGCCAGCAGTTACATCCGAGACGGAGCGAACACCGGGGAGCTGTTTTTT. Its protein product is CASSYIRDGANTGELFF.

V is TRBV14 and J is TRBJ1-1; D is perhaps TRBD1 (5 bases). This CDR3 region has 17 residues. V lost 5 bases to trimming and J lost 0 bases, with 19 bases between them. Germline V CDR1 and CDR2: SGHDN, FVKESK. The CDR3 DNA reads as TGTGCCAGCAGCAGGACCGGCCAGGGTCTAATGAACACTGAAGCTTTCTTT. It yields the protein CASSRTGQGLMNTEAFF. The full variable domain, in which reference TRBV14 and TRBJ1-1 provide the parts outside the CDR3, is EAGVTQFPSHSVIEKGQTVTLRCDPISGHDNLYWYRRVMGKEIKFLLHFVKESKQDESGMPNNRFLAERTGGTYSTLKVQPAELEDSGVYFCASSRTGQGLMNTEAFFGQGTRLTVV.

This clonotype was seen more than once but under ten times. The rearrangement joins TRBV27 to TRBJ1-5, with a tentative D call TRBD1 (5 bases). The CDR3 consists of 15 residues. Germline V gene lookup returns CDR1 MNHEY and CDR2 SMNVEV (reference sequence). V dropped 2 bases and J dropped 2 bases, with 10 bases sitting between them. CDR3 loop: CASSLVGHGNQPQHF. The CDR3 DNA is TGTGCCAGCAGTTTAGTGGGGCACGGCAATCAGCCCCAGCATTTT.

This clonotype turned up a few times. The chain uses TRBV6-1 and TRBJ2-7, with D uncertain. The CDR3 runs 12 residues. Germline V gene sequence: CDR1 MNHNS, CDR2 SASEGT. The germline V and J ends were trimmed by 3 bases and 4 bases, with 7 bases remaining between them. In DNA form, the CDR3 reads TGTGCCAGCAGTGAGTTCTTTTACGAGCAGTACGTC. This translates into CASSEFFYEQYV.

V usage is TRBV12-3 or TRBV12-4 and J usage is TRBJ1-2, with D unresolved. V gave up 5 bases and J gave up 5 bases, with 18 bases separating them. This CDR3 has 15 residues. The CDR3 DNA is TGTGCCAGCAGTGCTTCAGGAAGAGAAGTTTATGGCTACACCTTC. Protein sequence: CASSASGREVYGYTF.

This clonotype has a handful of counts. The CDR3 protein is CASSYAEANYGYTF. DNA of the CDR3: TGTGCCAGCAGTTACGCAGAAGCTAACTATGGCTACACCTTC. This chain uses TRBV6-5 with TRBJ1-2; D ambiguous. Germline V gives CDR1 MNHEY, CDR2 SVGAGI. The CDR3 runs 14 residues. Trimming cost V 2 bases and J 0 bases, with 7 bases left between them.

This clonotype was observed a handful of times. The CDR3 sequence is CASSLRLAGGSRYTGELFF. Here the CDR3 DNA reads TGTGCCAGCAGCCTCCGACTAGCGGGGGGTTCCCGGTACACCGGGGAGCTGTTTTTT. The chain uses TRBV7-6 and TRBJ2-2; 13 bases fit TRBD2. V lost 5 bases to trimming and J lost 3 bases; unmatched junction nucleotides: 12. Germline V lookup: CDR1 SGHVS, CDR2 FNYEAQ. The CDR3 spans 19 residues.

Ten or more counts support this clonotype. The chain joins TRBV7-9 to TRBJ1-2; 7 bases fit TRBD1. With V trimmed by 1 base and J by 3 bases, 8 bases remained unmatched. The CDR3 runs to 16 residues. Germline V lookup: CDR1 SEHNR, CDR2 FQNEAQ (reference sequence). CDR3 region: CASSLEDRSLHYGYTF. DNA of the CDR3: TGTGCCAGCAGCTTAGAGGACAGGTCCTTACACTATGGCTACACCTTC. Combining the CDR3 with reference TRBV7-9 and TRBJ1-2 gives the whole variable domain DTGVSQNPRHKITKRGQNVTFRCDPISEHNRLYWYRQTLGQGPEFLTYFQNEAQLEKSRLLSDRFSAERPKGSFSTLEIQRTEQGDSAMYLCASSLEDRSLHYGYTFGSGTRLTVV.

This clonotype has just a few counts. The chain employs TRBV5-5 and TRBJ2-5; 9 bases line up with TRBD2. The CDR3 covers 20 residues. The junction had 19 bases not matched to a gene; V was cut back by 4 bases and J by 0 bases. Germline CDR1 SGHKS, CDR2 YYEKEE (reference sequence). The CDR3 spells CASSHDREPSGERYQETQYF. The DNA for the CDR3 is TGTGCCAGCAGCCATGACAGGGAGCCTAGCGGGGAGAGGTACCAAGAGACCCAGTACTTC.

Only a few counts were recorded for this clonotype. V is TRBV20-1 and J is TRBJ1-5; weak D call: TRBD1 (5 bases). The CDR3 consists of 15 residues. The V gene lost 4 bases and the J gene lost 0 bases, with 13 bases spanning the gap. From germline, CDR1 is DFQATT and CDR2 SNEGSKA (reference sequence). The CDR3 is CSAITDTFSNQPQHF. The CDR3 bases are TGCAGTGCTATTACGGACACATTTAGCAATCAGCCCCAGCATTTT.

This clonotype was found many times. In nucleotides, the CDR3 is TGTGCCAGCAGTTACTCAGGACTAGCGGGGGGGCAGTTCTTC. Its protein product is CASSYSGLAGGQFF. This rearrangement joins TRBV6-5 to TRBJ2-1; TRBD2 matches 14 bases. In germline, CDR1 is MNHEY, CDR2 SVGAGI. With V trimmed by 0 bases and J by 12 bases, 1 base remained unmatched. The CDR3 runs to 14 residues.

The chain links TRBV4-1 to TRBJ2-1, with a tentative D call TRBD2 (5 bases). Trimming took 5 bases from V and 3 from J, leaving 14 bases between them. This CDR3 has 15 residues. CDR1 and CDR2 (germline): MGHRA, YSYEKL. This chain's CDR3 is CASSTQEGSYNEQFF. CDR3 sequence (DNA): TGCGCCAGCAGCACCCAAGAGGGCAGCTACAATGAGCAGTTCTTC.

As concerns this clonotype: Since the CDR3 does not end with the conserved phenylalanine or tryptophan, this likely comes from a read error. This rearrangement joins TRBV6-6 to TRBJ2-2; the D is unclear. Trimming pared 6 bases from V and 2 bases from J, leaving 10 bases between. CDR1 MNHNY and CDR2 SVGAGI come from the germline V gene (reference sequence). CDR3 size: 14 residues. CDR3 bases: TGTGCCAGCAGCCTCTTAAGAAACACCGGGGAGCTGTTTTTA. Amino acid sequence: CASSLLRNTGELFL.

J is TRBJ2-1 and V is TRBV11-3, with D tentatively TRBD2 (5 bases). The germline V gene has CDR1 SGHNT and CDR2 YENEEA. The ends were cut back, 1 base at V and 3 bases at J, with 13 bases in the middle. This CDR3 is 16 amino acids long. For the CDR3, the DNA is TGTGCCAGCAGCTTAGCGGGGTCAAGTAGCTACAATGAGCAGTTCTTC. Translating gives CASSLAGSSSYNEQFF. Variable domain in full (rest from reference TRBV11-3 and TRBJ2-1): EAGVVQSPRYKIIEKKQPVAFWCNPISGHNTLYWYLQNLGQGPELLIRYENEEAVDDSQLPKDRFSAERLKGVDSTLKIQPAELGDSAVYLCASSLAGSSSYNEQFFGPGTRLTVL.

CDR3: CASPTPRDSTDTQYF. The CDR3 nucleotides read TGTGCCAGCCCCACCCCCCGGGACTCCACAGATACGCAGTATTTT. The chain couples TRBV7-9 to TRBJ2-3, with D perhaps TRBD2 (6 bases). This CDR3 contains 15 residues. Trimming cost V 8 bases and J 2 bases, with 17 bases left between them. Germline CDR1 is SEHNR and CDR2 is FQNEAQ (reference sequence).

The chain uses TRBV6-1 and TRBJ2-7; no clear D gene. This CDR3 is 11 amino acids long. Trimming pared 3 bases from V and 2 bases from J, leaving 2 bases between. Germline CDR1 reads MNHNS; CDR2 reads SASEGT. The CDR3: CASSDAYEQYF. CDR3 nucleotides: TGTGCCAGCAGTGATGCCTACGAGCAGTACTTC.

J is TRBJ1-1 and V is TRBV4-1, with 7 positions matching TRBD1. Germline lookup yields CDR1 MGHRA and CDR2 YSYEKL. The V gene end was trimmed by 4 bases and the J gene end by 4 bases; junction bases not matched to a gene: 6. CDR3 length equals 14 residues. CDR3 sequence: CASSPHAGGTEAFF. For the CDR3, the DNA is TGCGCCAGCAGCCCCCACGCAGGGGGCACTGAAGCTTTCTTT.

The V and J genes are TRBV28 and TRBJ1-5, with D hard to call. The CDR3 consists of 16 residues. In germline, CDR1 is MDHEN, CDR2 SYDVKM. The V end lost 5 bases, the J end lost 4 bases, and 18 bases lay between the germline ends. The CDR3 DNA reads TGTGCCAGCAGTCCCTCTCAGCCGAGCACAAATCAGCCCCAGCATTTT. Its protein product is CASSPSQPSTNQPQHF.

The chain has TRBV7-6 and TRBJ2-1, with D hard to call. The CDR3 consists of 14 residues. Trimming took 4 bases from V and 3 from J, leaving 10 bases between them. Germline V gives CDR1 SGHVS, CDR2 FNYEAQ. The chain's CDR3 is CASSSAPGYNEQFF. CDR3 bases: TGTGCCAGCAGCTCTGCTCCAGGCTACAATGAGCAGTTCTTC. The complete variable domain, with remaining parts taken from reference TRBV7-6 and TRBJ2-1, reads GAGVSQSPRYKVTKRGQDVALRCDPISGHVSLYWYRQALGQGPEFLTYFNYEAQQDKSGLPNDRFSAERPEGSISTLTIQRTEQRDSAMYRCASSSAPGYNEQFFGPGTRLTVL.

The chain has TRBV27 and TRBJ2-3; perhaps D is TRBD1 or TRBD2 (5 bases each). Germline CDR1 and CDR2: MNHEY and SMNVEV (reference sequence). The CDR3 runs 14 residues. Trimming removed 2 bases at V and 7 bases at J, with 13 bases between. The CDR3 DNA is TGTGCCAGCAGTTTACGAGGGCTGGGGCATACGCAGTATTTT. Translation gives CASSLRGLGHTQYF.

V and J are TRBV5-5 and TRBJ2-1, with 13 positions matching TRBD2. In germline, CDR1 is SGHKS, CDR2 YYEKEE (reference sequence). The CDR3 loop spans 16 amino acids. The junction had 8 bases not matched to a gene; V was cut back by 3 bases and J by 8 bases. The CDR3 reads CASSSGGLAGRDEQFF. In DNA form, the CDR3 reads TGTGCCAGCAGCTCAGGGGGACTAGCGGGGAGGGATGAGCAGTTCTTC.

In its sample, this clonotype was seen many times. J is TRBJ2-5 and V is TRBV12-3 or TRBV12-4; TRBD1 matches at 10 bases. The ends lost 5 bases at V and 5 bases at J; junction bases unmatched: 5. This CDR3 contains 14 residues. Written as DNA, the CDR3 is TGTGCCAGCAGTCCGGGACAGGGGACGGAGACCCAGTACTTC. Translated: CASSPGQGTETQYF.

The chain recombines TRBV6-1 with TRBJ2-2, with D perhaps matching TRBD2 (6 bases). Trimming removed 4 bases at V and 5 bases at J, with 17 bases between. Germline V lookup: CDR1 MNHNS, CDR2 SASEGT. CDR3 length: 16 amino acids. As DNA, the CDR3 is TGTGCCAGCAGTGGGATTAGGGCAGGGAGGACCGGGGAGCTGTTTTTT. It is translated as CASSGIRAGRTGELFF.

The CDR3 sequence is CASRRDFRSYNSPLHF. As DNA, the CDR3 is TGTGCCAGCAGGCGGGACTTCCGCTCCTATAATTCACCCCTCCACTTT. The genes are TRBV5-3 and TRBJ1-6, with TRBD1 as a possible D gene (5 bases). TRBV5-3 is given ORF status, its function remaining uncertain. V was cut by 8 bases and J by 0 bases, with 15 bases left in between. This CDR3 region has 16 residues.

The chain couples TRBV27 to TRBJ1-1; D possibly corresponds to TRBD1 (6 bases). The CDR3 runs to 17 residues. V lost 3 bases to trimming and J lost 3 bases, with 20 bases between them. CDR1 and CDR2 from the germline V gene are MNHEY and SMNVEV (reference sequence). The CDR3 DNA reads TGTGCCAGCAGTTTGTCAAGGGGGACGCGGGTTGACACTGAAGCTTTCTTT. Protein: CASSLSRGTRVDTEAFF.

This clonotype came up many times. The chain has TRBV10-3 and TRBJ2-7; no firm D call. Germline V gives CDR1 ENHRY, CDR2 SYGVKD. The CDR3 is 15 residues long. Trimming shortened V by 0 bases and J by 0 bases, and 9 bases separated the two germline ends. CDR3 residues: CAISESGSGSYEQYF. The CDR3 bases are TGTGCCATCAGTGAGTCTGGGTCGGGCTCCTACGAGCAGTACTTC.

V usage is TRBV10-3 and J usage is TRBJ2-2; D tentatively reads TRBD1 or TRBD2 (5 bases each). The ends were cut back, 3 bases at V and 7 bases at J, with 15 bases in the middle. Germline-derived CDR1 and CDR2 are ENHRY and SYGVKD. CDR3 length: 15 amino acids. CDR3 protein: CAISDPGPRNGELFF. In DNA form, the CDR3 reads TGTGCCATCAGTGACCCGGGACCACGTAACGGGGAGCTGTTTTTT.

This chain connects TRBV11-2 to TRBJ2-6; a weak D match, TRBD2 (6 bases). Trimming left V 6 bases short and J 0 bases short, with 21 bases between. The CDR3 is made up of 19 amino acids. Germline CDR1 and CDR2: SGHAT and FQNNGV. The DNA for the CDR3 is TGTGCCAGCAGTTTGGAGGGTTTGGGGTTCGGCTCTGGGGCCAACGTCCTGACTTTC. This translates into CASSLEGLGFGSGANVLTF.